Included here is one TCR beta chain sequence, with context. Its specificity is not known. V lost 6 bases and J 3 bases, leaving 17 bases between the germline ends. Germline V gene lookup returns CDR1 SGHNT and CDR2 YYREEE (reference sequence). There are 15 residues in the CDR3. The data stem from a study of T-cell memory formation after mild COVID-19. Regarding the study as a whole: Pre-infection memory contained some responding clones, which suggested that cross-reactive memory had joined.

cDNA libraries for TCR alpha and TCR beta, carrying sample barcodes and UMIs, came from 5'RACE with constant-segment primers. TCRdb re-called the 5' RACE reads with MiXCR, one entry per CDR3 protein. This table holds about 500,000 distinct CDR3 sequences, just over 20% found once. The sample was PBMCs or a T cell subset sorted from them (not recorded which). The sequence derives from an adult woman who had mild COVID-19 (a few samples of this study predate the infection). Cell type and time point are not known. This chain links TRBV5-4 with TRBJ2-3; D may correspond to TRBD1 or TRBD2 (5 bases each). The CDR3 loop is CASTPSSGRTDTQYF. CDR3 nucleotides: TGTGCCAGCACGCCAAGTTCGGGGCGAACAGATACGCAGTATTTT. The full variable domain, in which reference TRBV5-4 and TRBJ2-3 provide the parts outside the CDR3, is ETGVTQSPTHLIKTRGQQVTLRCSSQSGHNTVSWYQQALGQGPQFIFQYYREEENGRGNFPPRFSGLQFPNYSSELNVNALELDDSALYLCASTPSSGRTDTQYFGPGTRLTVL.